The entry that follows covers one TCR beta chain sequence. No antigen is known for it. CDR3 size: 17 residues. Germline CDR1 is LNHNV and CDR2 is YYDKDF (reference sequence). The junction had 12 bases not matched to a gene; V was cut back by 3 bases and J by 3 bases. The sample belongs to a study of shared clonotypes between healthy human individuals. Study results and limitations: Non-shared clonotypes had lower generation probabilities than clonotypes shared by all four sorted-subset donors. Shared across a few donors were roughly 5.3% of the naive CD4 clonotypes.

Deep-level assay runs were performed. Assay: immunoSEQ multiplex PCR; the TCRdb copy retains only in-frame clones and omits some. The table shows about 2.3 million clones, with around 93% occurring only once. The rearrangement links TRBV15 to TRBJ1-2, with 8 positions matching TRBD1. The TCR comes from a man younger than 35 in good health. Some clones in this sample may be carry-over from other donors' samples. Sequenced: naive CD4+ T cells from PBMCs. As to subset: CD45RA+ positively selected. The CDR3 DNA reads TGTGCCACCAGCAGTGATTCCAGGGGGCATGGATACTATGGCTACACCTTC. Its protein product is CATSSDSRGHGYYGYTF.